This T cell receptor beta chain was observed in a study of OX40 agonist ivuxolimab in advanced cancers. Study-level information: One patient with hepatocellular carcinoma and two with cutaneous melanoma, three in all, had partial responses.

Trimming at V came to 1 base and at J to 7 bases, leaving 1 base not matched to a gene. Germline loops: CDR1 SGHNT, CDR2 YENEEA. CDR3 size: 14 residues. Study-level points and caveats: Expanded clones tended on average to be more numerous among CD8+ T cells than CD4+.

This clone was picked up a small number of times. What it binds is unknown. TCRdb's table, derived via immunoSEQ multiplex PCR, lists solely in-frame clones and lacks some. The sample yields tens of thousands of clones, 65% to 85% seen once. The chain has TRBV11-3 and TRBJ1-4, with 9 bases identical to TRBD1. This TCR came from an adult with an advanced solid tumor such as melanoma, head and neck, liver or kidney cancer. The sample in question was CD4+ or CD8+ T cells sorted from blood, obtained in a trial of the OX40 agonist ivuxolimab. The CDR3 sequence: CASSLGGQGEKLFF. The CDR3 region has the DNA TGTGCCAGCAGCTTAGGGGGACAGGGTGAAAAACTGTTTTTT.